The sequence of this T cell receptor beta chain was determined in a study of vaccination and CD4 T cells after COVID-19. The treatment here: approximately nine-day PBMC culture with coronavirus spike peptide pools or control peptides (ViraFEST assay). V shed 3 bases, J shed 5 bases, and the junction held 3 bases outside the gene matches. The CDR3 sequence is 14 residues long. In germline, CDR1 is LNHDA, CDR2 SQIVND (reference sequence). The assay that was used to sequence DNA from cultured CD4+ T cells was the Oncomine TCR Beta short-read assay. It was from cultured CD4+ T cells that genomic DNA was extracted. One entry per CDR3 protein results from TCRdb running MiXCR on the PCR reads. The table records some 17,000 distinct CDR3 sequences, under 55% of them present only once. For this clonotype: As yet, its antigen is unknown.

Sequenced material: CD4+ T cells from blood, cultured in vitro, taken before SARS-CoV-2 vaccination. This receptor was identified in a human donor who received a COVID-19 vaccine. This chain links TRBV19 with TRBJ1-5; 8 nucleotides agree with TRBD1. The CDR3 protein is CASSIRTGYQPQHF. The CDR3, as DNA: TGTGCCAGTAGTATTCGGACAGGGTATCAGCCCCAGCATTTT.